This T cell receptor beta chain was documented in a study of glioma-infiltrating T cells after dendritic cell vaccination. This clone has only one observation. This CDR3 is 13 amino acids long. From germline, CDR1 is SGHNT and CDR2 YYREEE (reference sequence). The ends were cut back, 7 bases at V and 0 bases at J, with 10 bases in the middle. TCRB CDR3 was amplified from 2 ug genomic DNA or less. The table came from immunoSEQ multiplex PCR; TCRdb's copy has only in-frame clones and leaves some out. This table has 65,000 to 90,000 clones, approximately 80% appearing once. The V and J genes are TRBV5-4 and TRBJ2-5; D is possibly TRBD1 (5 bases). The sample consisted of blood, taken before dendritic cell vaccination. The TCR sequence derives from a human donor with glioblastoma. The CDR3: CASQDRDQETQYF. For the CDR3, the DNA is TGTGCCAGCCAAGACAGAGACCAAGAGACCCAGTACTTC.